This is a list of T cell receptor beta chains from one sample in a study of OX40 agonist ivuxolimab in advanced cancers. Libraries were prepared by immunoSEQ multiplex PCR; TCRdb keeps only in-frame clonotypes and omits some of them. Of 20,000 to 25,000 clones in the sample, 65% to 85% were seen once. Specimen: CD4+ or CD8+ T cells sorted from blood, collected in a trial of the OX40 agonist ivuxolimab. The receptors come from an adult with an advanced solid tumor such as melanoma, head and neck, liver or kidney cancer. CDR3s include the opening cysteine and the closing phenylalanine or tryptophan. D genes are given only for firm matches. The listing skips clone size in some rows; elsewhere it reads once, few, many or a size class.

abundance	v_gene	d_gene	j_gene	CDR3nt	CDR3aa
-	TRBV9	TRBD2	TRBJ2-5	TGTGCCAGCAGCCCCCGGGGACTAGCTGGGTCTCAGGACTTC	CASSPRGLAGSQDF
-	TRBV6-5	-	TRBJ2-1	TGTGCCAGCAAAGGTTTAGGGCAGGGCGTGCAGTTCTTC	CASKGLGQGVQFF
-	TRBV9	-	TRBJ2-2	TGTGCCAGCAGCGTCACATATACGACCGGGGAGCTGTTTTTT	CASSVTYTTGELFF
-	TRBV6-9	-	TRBJ2-1	TGTGCCAGCAGTTACTCCCCTAACTCCTACAATGAGCAGTTCTTC	CASSYSPNSYNEQFF
-	TRBV19	TRBD2	TRBJ2-1	TGTGCCAGTAGTATAGCCCGGGGGGGGTACAATGAGCAGTTCTTC	CASSIARGGYNEQFF
-	TRBV6-5	-	TRBJ1-2	TGTGCCATCAGCCTCTCGCCGGCGCACTATGGCTACACCTTC	CAISLSPAHYGYTF
few	TRBV4-1	TRBD2	TRBJ2-5	TGTGCCAGCAGCCTCCTTTCTAGCGGGAAGACCCAGTACTTC	CASSLLSSGKTQYF
-	TRBV5-1	-	TRBJ2-7	TGCGCCAGCAGCCAGGGGGGGGCGAGCTCCTACGAGCAGTACTTC	CASSQGGASSYEQYF
-	TRBV13	-	TRBJ2-2	TGTGCCAGCAGCTTAAGGGTAGCTGCGAACACCGGGGAGCTGTTTTTT	CASSLRVAANTGELFF
-	TRBV7-2	-	TRBJ2-5	TGTGCCAGCAGCTCCGGACAGCGCTTCCAAGAGACCCAGTACTTC	CASSSGQRFQETQYF